Shown below are 9 T cell receptor beta chains from a single sample sequenced in a study of blood T cell repertoires in COVID-19. Using immunoSEQ multiplex PCR, the repertoire was profiled, and TCRdb retains in-frame clones only, with some absent. The repertoire includes roughly 350,000 clones, under 95% of them detected once, and less than 20% sits in the top ten. Sequenced: PBMCs or T cells enriched from blood (not recorded which). These receptors were obtained from a woman aged 30 to 39 who had recovered from COVID-19.

The V and J genes are TRBV28 and TRBJ2-2; TRBD1 matches 9 bases. V lost 6 bases and J lost 4; bases outside the gene matches: 3. Germline-derived CDR1 and CDR2 are MDHEN and SYDVKM. The CDR3 loop spans 14 amino acids. CDR3 coding DNA: TGTGCCAGCAGCGGGACAGGGAGCACCGGGGAGCTGTTTTTT. Its translation: CASSGTGSTGELFF.

The V call is TRBV19, the J call TRBJ1-6, with 9 positions matching TRBD1. Germline V gene data show CDR1 as LNHDA and CDR2 as SQIVND (reference sequence). Trimming cost V 9 bases and J 3 bases; bases outside gene matches: 9. The CDR3 has 16 amino acids. CDR3 protein: CASSAGQGFYNSPLHF. The CDR3 bases are TGTGCCAGCAGCGCCGGACAGGGGTTCTATAATTCACCCCTCCACTTT.

This CDR3 is CAWSVQGVDAFF. The CDR3 DNA reads TGTGCCTGGAGTGTACAGGGTGTAGACGCTTTCTTT. The V gene is TRBV30, the J gene TRBJ1-1, with D perhaps TRBD1 (6 bases). V shed 0 bases and J shed 11 bases, with 13 bases lying between them. The CDR3 has 12 amino acids. Germline-derived CDR1 and CDR2 are GTSNPN and SVGIG (reference sequence).

The chain links TRBV6-2 or TRBV6-3 to TRBJ2-7; 7 bases are a match to TRBD2. V was clipped by 2 bases and J by 5 bases; unmatched bases: 6. CDR3 size: 14 residues. The germline gives CDR1 MNHEY, CDR2 SVGEGT. The CDR3 coding sequence is TGTGCCAGCAGTTACGAGACTAGCTTGAACGAGCAGTACTTC. This encodes CASSYETSLNEQYF.

The chain couples TRBV28 to TRBJ1-2; tentative D call: TRBD1 (5 bases). The V gene lost 5 bases and the J gene lost 3 bases, with 31 bases spanning the gap. The germline CDR1 and CDR2 sequences are MDHEN and SYDVKM. The CDR3 consists of 20 residues. The CDR3 DNA reads as TGTGCCAGCAGTGTTGTGGCCAGGCGGGGGTATGGGGCTATGGACTATGGCTACACCTTC. Protein product: CASSVVARRGYGAMDYGYTF.

This sequence joins TRBV9 and TRBJ2-5, with a tentative D call TRBD1 (7 bases). This CDR3 has 15 amino acids. Germline CDR1 reads SGDLS; CDR2 reads YYNGEE. The V end was cut by 1 base, the J end by 5 bases, with 15 bases between. The CDR3 protein is CASSVKGGQAETQYF. CDR3 DNA sequence: TGTGCCAGCAGCGTAAAGGGAGGACAGGCGGAGACCCAGTACTTC.

V usage is TRBV23-1 and J usage is TRBJ1-5, with 8 bases that match TRBD1. TRBV23-1 is recorded as an ORF, its role being uncertain. CDR3 length: 16 residues. Trimming cost V 3 bases and J 4 bases; bases outside gene matches: 8. The CDR3 coding sequence is TGCGCCAGCAGTCATCCGGACAGGGAGAAGAATCAGCCCCAGCATTTT. This codes for CASSHPDREKNQPQHF.

The chain carries TRBV6-5 and TRBJ2-7; D not certain. This CDR3 region has 15 residues. The V end lost 0 bases, the J end lost 6 bases, and 15 bases lay between the germline ends. Germline assignment: CDR1 MNHEY and CDR2 SVGAGI. CDR3 region: CASSYSRLAFTEQYF. CDR3 nucleotide sequence: TGTGCCAGCAGTTACTCGAGACTCGCCTTTACCGAGCAGTACTTC.

The V and J genes are TRBV5-1 and TRBJ1-1; 10 bases agree with TRBD1. Germline CDR1 SGHRS, CDR2 YFSETQ. V trimming: 4 bases; J trimming: 1 base; junction bases outside the gene matches: 4. The length of the CDR3 is 15 residues. DNA of the CDR3: TGCGCCAGCAGCAGAGGGACAGGGGCGAACACTGAAGCTTTCTTT. It specifies CASSRGTGANTEAFF.